The 27 T cell receptor beta chains reported below all come from one sample, sequenced in a study of cytomegalovirus exposure and HLA in healthy donors. PCR amplification relied on 60 Vbeta primers (plus 13 Jbeta primers). Profiling relied on immunoSEQ multiplex PCR, and the TCRdb table lists in-frame clones only, not all of them. Of fewer than 100,000 clones listed, more than 70% are singletons. Source material: PBMCs. The receptor set was obtained from a female donor in good health and CMV-seronegative.

Only one count was recorded for this clone. The chain links TRBV11-2 to TRBJ2-7, with a weak D call TRBD2 (5 bases). The CDR3 covers 19 residues. Trimming took 3 bases from V and 4 from J, leaving 28 bases between them. The germline V gene has CDR1 SGHAT and CDR2 FQNNGV. CDR3 protein: CASSFTVMSGFHIVYEQYF. CDR3 DNA sequence: TGTGCCAGCAGCTTTACAGTGATGTCGGGGTTTCACATAGTGTACGAGCAGTACTTC.

The V call is TRBV25-1, the J call TRBJ2-7; 8 bases line up with TRBD1. Per the germline V gene, CDR1 is MGHDK and CDR2 is SYGVNS. The CDR3 consists of 14 residues. The J segment lost 3 bases and the V segment lost 6 bases, leaving 7 bases of the junction unmatched. CDR3 sequence reads: CASSGQGAVYEQYF. CDR3 sequence (DNA): TGTGCCAGCAGCGGGCAGGGGGCCGTCTACGAGCAGTACTTC.

J is TRBJ2-7 and V is TRBV10-3, with 8 bases that match TRBD2. CDR3 length: 16 amino acids. The J segment lost 3 bases and the V segment lost 1 base, leaving 8 bases of the junction unmatched. Germline CDR1 ENHRY, CDR2 SYGVKD. The CDR3 coding sequence is TGTGCCATCAGTGAGTTTTGGCGGGAGGAACTCTACGAGCAGTACTTC. Protein: CAISEFWREELYEQYF.

The rearrangement uses TRBV27 and TRBJ2-2; weak D call: TRBD2 (6 bases). This CDR3 is built from 13 residues. Trimming took 8 bases from V and 2 from J, leaving 9 bases between them. CDR1 MNHEY and CDR2 SMNVEV come from the germline V gene (reference sequence). In nucleotides, the CDR3 is TGTGCCAGCCGGGACTTAAACACCGGGGAGCTGTTTTTT. As protein: CASRDLNTGELFF.

This sequence joins TRBV6-5 and TRBJ1-1, with TRBD1 matching 12 bases. Trimming removed 5 bases from V and 3 bases from J; junction bases left unmatched: 4. The germline V gene encodes CDR1 MNHEY and CDR2 SVGAGI. The CDR3 has 15 residues. CDR3 bases: TGTGCCAGCAGTCCGGGACAGGGGGCACACACTGAAGCTTTCTTT. Its translation: CASSPGQGAHTEAFF.

The chain uses TRBV7-2 and TRBJ2-2; 8 nucleotides align to TRBD1. J lost 7 bases, V lost 3 bases, and 1 base had no gene match. Germline loops: CDR1 SGHTA, CDR2 FQGNSA. This CDR3 is 13 amino acids long. CDR3 loop: CASSFGTGGELFF. In DNA, the CDR3 is TGTGCCAGCAGCTTCGGGACAGGCGGGGAGCTGTTTTTT.

This rearrangement joins TRBV7-9 to TRBJ1-2; D ambiguous. Germline V gene lookup returns CDR1 SEHNR and CDR2 FQNEAQ (reference sequence). This CDR3 contains 12 residues. The V gene lost 4 bases and the J gene lost 2 bases, with 5 bases spanning the gap. In DNA form, the CDR3 reads TGTGCCAGCAGCTCAGGAAACTATGGCTACACCTTC. Its translation is CASSSGNYGYTF.

CDR3 sequence: CASSISSDTEAFF. CDR3 sequence (DNA): TGTGCCAGTAGTATTAGCAGCGACACTGAAGCTTTCTTT. V gene TRBV19 combines with J gene TRBJ1-1, with D unclear. This CDR3 contains 13 residues. V lost 3 bases and J 3 bases, leaving 8 bases between the germline ends. In germline, CDR1 is LNHDA, CDR2 SQIVND (reference sequence).

This clone was seen a handful of times. The chain has TRBV5-5 and TRBJ1-4; D gene unclear. The V and J ends lost 4 bases and 3 bases respectively, with 10 bases between them. Germline loops: CDR1 SGHKS, CDR2 YYEKEE (reference sequence). There are 14 residues in the CDR3. This CDR3 is CASSLLQPNEKLFF. The CDR3 DNA reads as TGTGCCAGCAGCCTGTTACAGCCTAATGAAAAACTGTTTTTT.

The chain is built from TRBV7-6 and TRBJ2-5; no clear D. Germline V CDR1 and CDR2: SGHVS, FNYEAQ. The CDR3 has 16 amino acids. V gave up 3 bases and J gave up 5 bases, with 19 bases separating them. Here the CDR3 reads CASSFKASRSWETQYF. CDR3 nucleotides: TGTGCCAGCAGCTTCAAAGCGAGTCGGTCCTGGGAGACCCAGTACTTC.

A remark on this clone: The germline gene is not matched at one end of the junction; a read error may be the cause. The V call is TRBV7-9, the J call TRBJ1-4; a possible D gene is TRBD1 (6 bases). The CDR3 runs 16 residues. CDR1 is SEHNR and CDR2 is FQNEAQ in the germline V gene (reference sequence). The CDR3 protein is CSSSLTLDSFNEKLFF. The CDR3 coding sequence is TGTTCCAGCAGCTTAACTCTGGACAGTTTTAATGAAAAACTGTTTTTT.

This clone was seen a single time. This chain connects TRBV10-2 to TRBJ2-3, with D maybe TRBD2 (7 bases). The length of the CDR3 is 15 residues. The V and J ends lost 3 bases and 3 bases respectively, with 13 bases between them. Germline CDR1 is WSHSY and CDR2 is SAAADI. Here the CDR3 reads CASSDGGAGTDTQYF. The CDR3 region has the DNA TGCGCCAGCAGTGATGGGGGGGCCGGGACAGATACGCAGTATTTT.

The V gene is TRBV7-2, the J gene TRBJ1-1, with D perhaps matching TRBD1 (5 bases). Trimming cost V 3 bases and J 5 bases, with 10 bases left between them. This CDR3 comprises 13 residues. From germline, CDR1 is SGHTA and CDR2 FQGNSA. The CDR3 DNA reads as TGTGCCAGCAGCTTTCAGGGTATAACTGAAGCTTTCTTT. Its translation: CASSFQGITEAFF.

The genes are TRBV5-4 and TRBJ1-6, with D perhaps matching TRBD1 (5 bases). V lost 0 bases, J lost 10 bases, and 11 bases lay in between. CDR3 length: 14 amino acids. Germline assignment: CDR1 SGHNT and CDR2 YYREEE (reference sequence). The CDR3, as DNA: TGTGCCAGCAGCTTGGCCGGGGGGTGGTCACCCCTCCACTTT. Translation: CASSLAGGWSPLHF.

This sequence joins TRBV9 and TRBJ2-1; 10 bases are a match to TRBD2. Germline lookup yields CDR1 SGDLS and CDR2 YYNGEE. V shed 0 bases and J 5 bases; nucleotides not matched to a gene: 8. The CDR3 runs 17 residues. This CDR3 reads CASSVALGSGRDNEQFF. DNA of the CDR3: TGTGCCAGCAGCGTAGCCCTTGGAAGCGGGAGGGACAATGAGCAGTTCTTC.

As to this clone: Distinct nucleotide sequences in the sample also encode this CDR3. V is TRBV18 and J is TRBJ2-2, with a possible D match to TRBD1 (5 bases). CDR3 length equals 14 residues. CDR1 and CDR2 from the germline V gene are KGHSH and LQKENI. V lost 1 base, J lost 4 bases, and 7 bases lay in between. CDR3 DNA: TGTGCCAGCTCACCACTACAGGCCACCGGGGAGCTGTTTTTT. Residues: CASSPLQATGELFF.

In its sample, this clone was seen a few times. The chain carries TRBV4-1 and TRBJ1-4, with TRBD1 matching 7 bases. The CDR3 extends over 15 amino acids. Germline CDR1 and CDR2: MGHRA and YSYEKL. Losses at the gene ends were 4 bases for V and 2 bases for J; bases not matched to a gene: 4. The CDR3 DNA sequence: TGCGCCAGCAGCCGGCCGGGACAGACTAATGAAAAACTGTTTTTT. The encoded protein is CASSRPGQTNEKLFF.

The rearrangement links TRBV14 to TRBJ2-2; 7 bases match TRBD2. The V gene's germline CDR1 is SGHDN and CDR2 FVKESK. The length of the CDR3 is 17 residues. Losses at the gene ends were 0 bases for V and 6 bases for J; bases not matched to a gene: 10. In DNA form, the CDR3 reads TGTGCCAGCAGCCAAGATAGGAGGGAGGGCCCGGCCGGGGAGCTGTTTTTT. Protein: CASSQDRREGPAGELFF.

The chain employs TRBV2 and TRBJ2-5; 7 bases are a match to TRBD2. The CDR3 is made up of 14 amino acids. Trimming removed 2 bases from V and 4 bases from J; junction bases left unmatched: 4. In germline, CDR1 is SNHLY, CDR2 FYNNEI. The CDR3 DNA follows: TGTGCCAGCAGTGAAACCTTAGCGGGAGAGACCCAGTACTTC. Translating it yields CASSETLAGETQYF.

The gene calls are TRBV6-5 and TRBJ1-2, with a possible D match to TRBD1 (5 bases). There are 16 residues in the CDR3. V lost 2 bases and J lost 4, with 17 bases in between. CDR1 is MNHEY, CDR2 SVGAGI, per germline. The CDR3 nucleotides are TGTGCCAGCAGTTACGGGGGGGGTGGAATGGCCTATGGCTACACCTTC. Amino acids: CASSYGGGGMAYGYTF.

The rearrangement joins TRBV19 to TRBJ1-5, with no clear D. Trimming removed 6 bases at V and 2 bases at J, with 8 bases between. The CDR3 is made up of 13 amino acids. CDR1 LNHDA and CDR2 SQIVND come from the germline V gene (reference sequence). CDR3 amino acids: CASRADGNQPQHF. The CDR3 coding sequence is TGTGCCAGTAGGGCGGATGGCAATCAGCCCCAGCATTTT.

The chain is built from TRBV9 and TRBJ2-3; D possibly corresponds to TRBD1 (5 bases). The V end was cut by 0 bases, the J end by 4 bases, with 6 bases between. CDR1 and CDR2 from the germline V gene are SGDLS and YYNGEE. CDR3 length: 13 residues. CDR3 in amino acids: CASSVETADTQYF. The CDR3 bases are TGTGCCAGCAGCGTAGAGACAGCAGATACGCAGTATTTT.

This clone occurred once. V is TRBV5-1 and J is TRBJ1-3, with D possibly TRBD1 on 5 matching bases. CDR1 and CDR2 (germline): SGHRS, YFSETQ. The length of the CDR3 is 15 residues. Deletions cut 2 bases from V and 0 bases from J, with 9 bases between. This CDR3 reads CASSFSGFSGNTIYF. The DNA of the CDR3 is TGCGCCAGCAGCTTCTCAGGGTTCTCTGGAAACACCATATATTTT.

The chain couples TRBV2 to TRBJ1-6, with D possibly matching TRBD1 (6 bases). This CDR3 has 16 residues. Germline CDR1 and CDR2: SNHLY and FYNNEI. Between the trimmed V and J ends, which lost 5 bases and 7 bases, there was a span of 18 bases. The CDR3 region is CASSTDSRRVNSPLHF. In DNA form, the CDR3 reads TGTGCCAGCAGTACGGACAGCCGACGAGTAAATTCACCCCTCCACTTT. The complete variable domain, with remaining parts taken from reference TRBV2 and TRBJ1-6, reads EPEVTQTPSHQVTQMGQEVILRCVPISNHLYFYWYRQILGQKVEFLVSFYNNEISEKSEIFDDQFSVERPDGSNFTLKIRSTKLEDSAMYFCASSTDSRRVNSPLHFGNGTRLTVT.

The chain employs TRBV30 and TRBJ2-1; 7 bases are shared with TRBD1. This CDR3 is 15 amino acids long. J was trimmed by 5 bases and V by 6 bases; bases with no gene match: 13. CDR1 is GTSNPN, CDR2 SVGIG, per germline (reference sequence). This chain's CDR3 is CACSPSGGWDNEQFF. CDR3 coding DNA: TGTGCCTGTTCCCCCTCAGGGGGTTGGGACAATGAGCAGTTCTTC.

The rearrangement joins TRBV5-1 to TRBJ2-3; 11 positions match TRBD2. In germline, CDR1 is SGHRS, CDR2 YFSETQ. This CDR3 comprises 14 residues. The V and J ends lost 9 bases and 2 bases, in that order; junction bases with no gene match: 5. In DNA, the CDR3 is TGCGCCACAGGACTAGCGGGTATCACAGATACGCAGTATTTT. Amino acid sequence: CATGLAGITDTQYF.

The chain uses TRBV11-3 and TRBJ1-1, with 12 nucleotides matching TRBD1. There are 15 residues in the CDR3. CDR1 and CDR2 (germline): SGHNT, YENEEA. V shed 4 bases, J shed 6 bases, and the junction held 6 bases outside the gene matches. CDR3 in amino acids: CASSSGQGALAEAFF. The CDR3 coding sequence is TGTGCCAGCAGCTCGGGACAGGGGGCATTGGCTGAAGCTTTCTTT.